The sequence of this TCR beta chain was determined in a study of blood T cell repertoires in COVID-19. Study summary: Acute and convalescent COVID-19 samples came from the United States, Italy and Spain.

The method was immunoSEQ multiplex PCR; TCRdb's version includes in-frame clones alone and lacks a portion of them. The profile shows approximately 400,000 clones, approximately 90% of them singletons. Trimming cost V 1 base and J 8 bases; bases outside gene matches: 4. The CDR3 runs 14 residues. Germline V gives CDR1 LGHDT, CDR2 YNNKEL (reference sequence). Participants classified as exposed had met a COVID-19 case within 2 weeks before study entry. Source material: PBMCs or T cells enriched from blood (not recorded which). This clonotype was obtained from a woman between 40 and 55 years old who had been exposed to COVID-19. The V gene is TRBV3-1 (or the pseudogene TRBV3-2), the J gene TRBJ1-4; 7 nucleotides agree with TRBD1. The CDR3 region has the DNA TGTGCCAGCAGCCAAGCGGCAGGGGGGGAAAAACTGTTTTTT. This sequence encodes CASSQAAGGEKLFF.